These 21 T cell receptor beta chains were all obtained from the same sample, sequenced in a study of T cell repertoires in cytomegalovirus infection. Antigens of these TCRs are unknown. MiXCR, run by TCRdb on the reads, gives a single entry per CDR3 protein. The sample gives tens of thousands of distinct CDR3 sequences, 20% to 25% of which show up once; about 87% is in the top ten. This material consisted of CD8+ T cells from cultured PBMCs, taken from culture after CMV antigen stimulation. The receptor set was obtained from a human donor in good health (CMV status not recorded). Some clones in this sample may be carry-over from other donors' samples.

The chain employs TRBV6-6 and TRBJ1-4, with no clear D. The CDR3 loop spans 13 amino acids. CDR1 and CDR2 (germline): MNHNY, SVGAGI (reference sequence). Trimming pared 2 bases from V and 4 bases from J, leaving 5 bases between. In nucleotides, the CDR3 is TGTGCCAGCAGTTACGCCGTTAATGAAAAACTGTTTTTT. Translating it yields CASSYAVNEKLFF.

On this clonotype itself: A read error is possible here, since a much larger clone lies one base away. This chain joins TRBV27 and TRBJ1-5; no clear D. Trimming removed 3 bases from V and 4 bases from J, with 7 bases in between. From germline, CDR1 is MNHEY and CDR2 SMNVEV (reference sequence). The CDR3 sequence is 13 residues long. CDR3 DNA: TGTGCCAGCAGTTTCGCACGGAATCAGCCCCAGCATTTT. As protein: CASSFARNQPQHF.

V usage is TRBV7-9 and J usage is TRBJ2-5; tentative D call: TRBD2 (6 bases). Trimming removed 3 bases at V and 5 bases at J, with 7 bases between. CDR3 length: 12 residues. Germline V gene sequence: CDR1 SEHNR, CDR2 FQNEAQ (reference sequence). CDR3 DNA: TGTGCCAGCAGCTTGGGGAGGGAGACCCAGTACTTC. Protein sequence: CASSLGRETQYF. The entire variable domain, with the rest obtained from reference TRBV7-9 and TRBJ2-5, is as follows: DTGVSQNPRHKITKRGQNVTFRCDPISEHNRLYWYRQTLGQGPEFLTYFQNEAQLEKSRLLSDRFSAERPKGSFSTLEIQRTEQGDSAMYLCASSLGRETQYFGPGTRLLVL.

The sample holds a few counts of this clonotype. The V gene is TRBV10-3, the J gene TRBJ1-2; a weak D match, TRBD1 (5 bases). Germline CDR1 ENHRY, CDR2 SYGVKD. V was pared by 2 bases and J by 4 bases, with 11 bases between. The length of the CDR3 is 14 residues. The CDR3 is CAISEGGGSYGYTF. Written as DNA, the CDR3 is TGTGCCATCAGTGAGGGCGGGGGATCCTATGGCTACACCTTC.

CDR3 sequence (DNA): TGTGCCAGCAGTGCCCCGGGACACCACACCATAGCTCGGCAGTACTTC. Translated, it gives CASSAPGHHTIARQYF. The chain joins TRBV25-1 to TRBJ2-7; D is possibly TRBD1 (6 bases). V lost 4 bases and J lost 9, with 25 bases in between. Germline assignment: CDR1 MGHDK and CDR2 SYGVNS. This CDR3 has 16 residues.

This clonotype occurred a few times. This chain's CDR3 is CASSLADPGLHNEQFF. The CDR3 coding sequence is TGTGCCAGCAGCTTAGCCGACCCGGGACTTCACAATGAGCAGTTCTTC. The chain recombines TRBV7-6 with TRBJ2-1; perhaps TRBD2 as D (6 bases). This CDR3 is 16 amino acids long. The V end lost 0 bases, the J end lost 5 bases, and 14 bases lay between the germline ends. The germline CDR1 and CDR2 sequences are SGHVS and FNYEAQ.

V and J are TRBV6-5 and TRBJ2-5, with D maybe TRBD2 (7 bases). Germline CDR1 MNHEY, CDR2 SVGAGI. The V gene lost 2 bases and the J gene lost 0 bases, with 10 bases spanning the gap. The CDR3 covers 15 residues. The CDR3: CASSYAGAHQETQYF. CDR3 sequence (DNA): TGTGCCAGCAGTTACGCGGGGGCCCACCAAGAGACCCAGTACTTC.

The V call is TRBV27, the J call TRBJ2-7; no reliable D call. Trimming stripped 2 bases from V and 4 bases from J, with 6 bases between. The germline gives CDR1 MNHEY, CDR2 SMNVEV (reference sequence). The CDR3 consists of 12 residues. Written as DNA, the CDR3 is TGTGCCAGCAGTTTACCCCCATACGAGCAGTACTTC. This translates into CASSLPPYEQYF.

The chain has TRBV7-2 and TRBJ2-1; the D is unclear. The CDR3 runs 14 residues. Germline-derived CDR1 and CDR2 are SGHTA and FQGNSA. Trimming stripped 8 bases from V and 1 base from J, with 12 bases between. CDR3 region: CASRLRQSYNEQFF. The DNA of the CDR3 is TGTGCCAGCCGCCTACGCCAGTCCTACAATGAGCAGTTCTTC.

This clonotype appeared a few times. The V and J genes are TRBV11-2 and TRBJ2-5, with 8 nucleotides matching TRBD2. CDR3 length equals 15 residues. Germline CDR1 reads SGHAT; CDR2 reads FQNNGV. The V segment lost 3 bases and the J segment 0 bases; nucleotides outside the gene matches: 3. This chain's CDR3 is CASSFPGLDQETQYF. The CDR3 coding sequence is TGTGCCAGCAGCTTCCCGGGACTAGACCAAGAGACCCAGTACTTC.

This clonotype was found a few times. The chain uses TRBV27 and TRBJ2-7, with 8 bases that match TRBD2. Germline loops: CDR1 MNHEY, CDR2 SMNVEV (reference sequence). The length of the CDR3 is 15 residues. V gave up 2 bases and J gave up 5 bases; unmatched junction bases: 8. Here the CDR3 reads CASSLGVSGGHEQYF. The CDR3 coding sequence is TGTGCCAGCAGTTTAGGAGTCAGCGGGGGCCACGAGCAGTACTTC.

This chain connects TRBV6-2 or TRBV6-3 to TRBJ2-1; D is ambiguous. CDR1 is MNHEY and CDR2 is SVGEGT in the germline V gene. The V gene lost 0 bases and the J gene lost 4 bases, with 4 bases spanning the gap. This CDR3 is built from 13 residues. CDR3 coding DNA: TGTGCCAGCAGTTACTCGCCATACAATGAGCAGTTCTTC. Translation gives CASSYSPYNEQFF.

This chain links TRBV19 with TRBJ1-6, with D perhaps TRBD1 (6 bases). V lost 6 bases and J 7 bases, leaving 10 bases between the germline ends. Germline V gene sequence: CDR1 LNHDA, CDR2 SQIVND (reference sequence). The CDR3 spans 13 residues. The CDR3, as DNA: TGTGCCAGTAGCAGGGGCGGGAATTCACCCCTCCACTTT. It yields the protein CASSRGGNSPLHF.

The chain employs TRBV19 and TRBJ2-1; 9 bases map to TRBD2. Trimming took 1 base from V and 4 from J; bases not matched to a gene: 2. Germline lookup yields CDR1 LNHDA and CDR2 SQIVND (reference sequence). The CDR3 runs 15 residues. CDR3 protein: CASSIGSGGYNEQFF. The DNA of the CDR3 is TGTGCCAGTAGTATAGGTAGCGGGGGTTACAATGAGCAGTTCTTC. Variable domain in full (rest from reference TRBV19 and TRBJ2-1): DGGITQSPKYLFRKEGQNVTLSCEQNLNHDAMYWYRQDPGQGLRLIYYSQIVNDFQKGDIAEGYSVSREKKESFPLTVTSAQKNPTAFYLCASSIGSGGYNEQFFGPGTRLTVL.

The chain is built from TRBV7-9 and TRBJ2-3; 8 bases align to TRBD1. CDR3 size: 15 residues. V was clipped by 5 bases and J by 3 bases; unmatched bases: 7. Per the germline V gene, CDR1 is SEHNR and CDR2 is FQNEAQ (reference sequence). CDR3 residues: CASSAWTGRTDTQYF. The CDR3 bases are TGTGCCAGCAGCGCTTGGACAGGGAGGACAGATACGCAGTATTTT.

This clonotype was counted a few times. CDR3 sequence: CASSQAGGDHQPQHF. CDR3 DNA sequence: TGTGCCAGCAGCCAAGCGGGGGGCGATCATCAGCCCCAGCATTTT. The V and J genes are TRBV4-2 and TRBJ1-5, with D possibly being TRBD1 (6 bases). This CDR3 has 15 residues. CDR1 is LGHNA, CDR2 YNFKEQ, per germline. Trimming stripped 1 base from V and 5 bases from J, with 12 bases between.

On this clonotype itself: An end of the junction does not agree with germline; a read error may underlie this. The V and J genes are TRBV7-9 and TRBJ1-3; no clear D gene. Germline V CDR1 and CDR2: SEHNR, FQNEAQ (reference sequence). This CDR3 region has 12 residues. In DNA form, the CDR3 reads TGTGCCAGCAGCTTAAGGGCCTTGGAGATAGATTTT. Translated, it gives CASSLRALEIDF.

The genes are TRBV7-9 and TRBJ2-5, with 12 bases lining up with TRBD2. Losses at the gene ends were 2 bases for V and 3 bases for J; bases not matched to a gene: 10. CDR3 length equals 18 residues. Looked up from germline, CDR1 is SEHNR and CDR2 is FQNEAQ (reference sequence). The CDR3 DNA follows: TGTGCCAGCAGCTTAACTAGCGGGGGGCAAGCACGTGAAGAGACCCAGTACTTC. Translating it yields CASSLTSGGQAREETQYF.

The chain couples TRBV15 to TRBJ2-3; TRBD1 might be the D (5 bases). The V gene's germline CDR1 is LNHNV and CDR2 YYDKDF (reference sequence). The CDR3 runs 17 residues. Trimming pared 1 base from V and 3 bases from J, leaving 17 bases between. The chain's CDR3 is CATSRATDTPGTDTQYF. The CDR3 nucleotides read TGTGCCACCAGCAGAGCTACGGACACGCCAGGTACAGATACGCAGTATTTT.

This chain links TRBV6-5 with TRBJ1-5; tentative D call: TRBD1 (5 bases). The V end was cut by 5 bases, the J end by 3 bases, with 11 bases between. This CDR3 contains 14 residues. Germline CDR1 and CDR2: MNHEY and SVGAGI. The CDR3 DNA reads as TGTGCCAGCAGTGATCAGGGTCCCAATCAGCCCCAGCATTTT. It codes for CASSDQGPNQPQHF.

This CDR3 reads CASSLDNYGYTF. The CDR3 nucleotides are TGTGCCAGCAGCTTGGATAACTATGGCTACACCTTC. V usage is TRBV5-4 and J usage is TRBJ1-2; D is uncertain. The germline CDR1 and CDR2 sequences are SGHNT and YYREEE (reference sequence). The CDR3 has 12 amino acids. V was clipped by 0 bases and J by 1 base, with 1 base between them. Full variable domain (remainder filled in from reference TRBV5-4 and TRBJ1-2): ETGVTQSPTHLIKTRGQQVTLRCSSQSGHNTVSWYQQALGQGPQFIFQYYREEENGRGNFPPRFSGLQFPNYSSELNVNALELDDSALYLCASSLDNYGYTFGSGTRLTVV.